The 24 T cell receptor beta chains in this list originate from one sample, sequenced in a study of cytomegalovirus exposure and HLA in healthy donors. The PCR ran on 60 Vbeta and 13 Jbeta primers. The repertoire was sequenced with immunoSEQ multiplex PCR; TCRdb's copy has only in-frame clones and lacks some. The sample gives about 140,000 clones, more than 70% of which show up once; around 1.2% is in the top ten. The sample consisted of PBMCs. The receptors stem from a male donor in good health and CMV-seropositive.

The rearrangement links TRBV29-1 to TRBJ2-7, with 7 bases fitting TRBD1. This CDR3 spans 14 amino acids. Germline V gene lookup returns CDR1 SQVTM and CDR2 ANQGSEA. The junction had 6 bases not matched to a gene; V was cut back by 3 bases and J by 1 base. This CDR3 is CSVDSGTASYEQYF. The CDR3 DNA reads as TGCAGCGTTGACTCCGGGACAGCATCCTACGAGCAGTACTTC.

The chain combines TRBV7-9 with TRBJ2-7; D is possibly TRBD1 (7 bases). Per the germline V gene, CDR1 is SEHNR and CDR2 is FQNEAQ (reference sequence). CDR3 length: 15 amino acids. Trimming removed 5 bases from V and 5 bases from J, with 19 bases in between. Here the CDR3 reads CASSLTNRGGHEQYF. In DNA, the CDR3 is TGTGCCAGCAGCCTCACTAACAGGGGAGGCCACGAGCAGTACTTC.

This chain links TRBV11-3 with TRBJ2-1, with 13 bases matching TRBD2. Germline CDR1 SGHNT, CDR2 YENEEA. Trimming at V came to 5 bases and at J to 6 bases, leaving 7 bases not matched to a gene. The length of the CDR3 is 16 residues. The CDR3 loop is CASSPLGLAGVNEQFF. Here the CDR3 DNA reads TGTGCCAGCAGCCCCCTAGGACTAGCGGGAGTCAATGAGCAGTTCTTC.

This chain uses TRBV28 with TRBJ2-7; possibly TRBD1 for D (8 bases). Germline assignment: CDR1 MDHEN and CDR2 SYDVKM. There are 16 residues in the CDR3. Trimming removed 8 bases at V and 4 bases at J, with 24 bases between. The CDR3 region has the DNA TGTGCCAGCGTCTTAGTGGGGGGGACAGGAGGTTACGAGCAGTACTTC. Translated: CASVLVGGTGGYEQYF. Full variable domain (remainder filled in from reference TRBV28 and TRBJ2-7): DVKVTQSSRYLVKRTGEKVFLECVQDMDHENMFWYRQDPGLGLRLIYFSYDVKMKEKGDIPEGYSVSREKKERFSLILESASTNQTSMYLCASVLVGGTGGYEQYFGPGTRLTVT.

DNA of the CDR3: TGTGCCAGCTCACCCACGACTGACTTTGAGCAGTTCTTC. It yields the protein CASSPTTDFEQFF. The chain joins TRBV18 to TRBJ2-1; D gene ambiguous. Germline-derived CDR1 and CDR2 are KGHSH and LQKENI. V gave up 3 bases and J gave up 9 bases, with 12 bases separating them. The CDR3 totals 13 residues. Full variable domain (rest looked up from reference TRBV18 and TRBJ2-1): NAGVMQNPRHLVRRRGQEARLRCSPMKGHSHVYWYRQLPEEGLKFMVYLQKENIIDESGMPKERFSAEFPKEGPSILRIQQVVRGDSAAYFCASSPTTDFEQFFGPGTRLTVL.

The chain employs TRBV21-1 and TRBJ2-6; whether TRBD2, the table's D call, matches the DNA was not checked. TRBV21-1 is recorded as a pseudogene. CDR3 length equals 18 residues. DNA of the CDR3: TGTGCCAGCAGCGGTCATGAGGCGCCCTGCTCTGGGGCCAACGTCCTGACTTTC. Protein: CASSGHEAPCSGANVLTF.

The chain combines TRBV11-3 with TRBJ2-7; 9 bases align to TRBD1. The CDR3 covers 15 residues. The germline gives CDR1 SGHNT, CDR2 YENEEA. The ends lost 5 bases at V and 13 bases at J; junction bases unmatched: 18. This CDR3 is CASSRPGQGELWEYF. The CDR3 bases are TGTGCCAGCAGCAGGCCGGGACAGGGAGAGTTGTGGGAATACTTC.

This clone was counted a few times. The CDR3 sequence: CASGMGGNYGYTF. CDR3 bases: TGCGCCAGCGGGATGGGAGGGAACTATGGCTACACCTTC. The chain uses TRBV5-1 and TRBJ1-2; no clear D. V lost 7 bases, J lost 2 bases, and 12 bases lay in between. The V gene's germline CDR1 is SGHRS and CDR2 YFSETQ. The CDR3 runs 13 residues.

The gene calls are TRBV7-2 and TRBJ2-4; 9 nucleotides line up with TRBD2. The length of the CDR3 is 18 residues. The germline gives CDR1 SGHTA, CDR2 FQGNSA. The trim removed 2 bases at V and 0 bases at J, leaving 8 bases unmatched. CDR3 nucleotides: TGTGCCAGCAGCTTAAGCGGGAGGTTGGCCGAAGCCAAAAACATTCAGTACTTC. The encoded protein is CASSLSGRLAEAKNIQYF.

The gene calls are TRBV5-4 and TRBJ2-1, with 10 positions matching TRBD2. Germline V CDR1 and CDR2: SGHNT, YYREEE (reference sequence). The CDR3 covers 17 residues. V was pared by 0 bases and J by 7 bases, with 10 bases of the junction left unmatched. The DNA for the CDR3 is TGTGCCAGCAGCTTGGCCCCGCTAGCGGGAGCGGGGAATGAGCAGTTCTTC. It encodes CASSLAPLAGAGNEQFF.

This chain joins TRBV19 and TRBJ2-7; D possibly corresponds to TRBD2 (7 bases). V was cut by 3 bases and J by 1 base, with 10 bases left in between. This CDR3 region has 14 residues. CDR1 LNHDA and CDR2 SQIVND come from the germline V gene (reference sequence). This CDR3 reads CASSIGGPSYEQYF. As DNA, the CDR3 is TGTGCCAGTAGTATCGGGGGGCCGTCCTACGAGCAGTACTTC.

This clone was detected only once. The gene calls are TRBV19 and TRBJ1-5; 11 bases fit TRBD1. This CDR3 spans 17 amino acids. Trimming removed 4 bases from V and 0 bases from J; junction bases left unmatched: 5. Germline loops: CDR1 LNHDA, CDR2 SQIVND (reference sequence). The CDR3 DNA is TGTGCCAGTAGTACAGGACAGGGGGCGGTTAGCAATCAGCCCCAGCATTTT. Residues: CASSTGQGAVSNQPQHF.

This chain links TRBV13 with TRBJ1-2, with TRBD1 identical over 8 bases. Germline CDR1 and CDR2: PRHDT and FYEKMQ (reference sequence). With 3 bases clipped from V and 4 bases from J, the junction kept 4 bases outside the gene matches. The CDR3 length is 14 residues. The CDR3 DNA sequence: TGTGCCAGCAGCTTCCCGGGACAGGTCTATGGCTACACCTTC. Its protein product is CASSFPGQVYGYTF.

The J gene is TRBJ1-2, the V gene TRBV5-8; no clear D. V lost 4 bases and J lost 0, with 16 bases in between. Germline CDR1 SGHTS, CDR2 YDEGEE. The CDR3 has 16 amino acids. This CDR3 reads CASSTGRAGANYGYTF. The CDR3 DNA is TGTGCCAGCAGCACCGGAAGGGCGGGAGCTAACTATGGCTACACCTTC.

Concerning this clone itself: One end of the junction does not line up with germline, which may come from a read error. V and J are TRBV7-7 and TRBJ2-7; 9 bases are a match to TRBD1. The CDR3 runs 15 residues. The germline gives CDR1 SSHAT, CDR2 FNYEAQ (reference sequence). CDR3 coding DNA: TGTGCTAGCAGCGAAGGGACAGGGCAGGCGTACGAGCAGTACTTC. Translating it yields CASSEGTGQAYEQYF.

The rearrangement uses TRBV5-1 and TRBJ2-1, with 7 bases that match TRBD2. The ends lost 4 bases at V and 8 bases at J; junction bases unmatched: 3. Germline V gene lookup returns CDR1 SGHRS and CDR2 YFSETQ. The CDR3 has 12 amino acids. The CDR3 nucleotides read TGCGCCAGCAGCGCTACTAGCGATGAGCAGTTCTTC. As protein: CASSATSDEQFF.

This clone was counted once. This chain uses TRBV5-4 with TRBJ2-5; maybe TRBD1 (5 bases). The CDR3 extends over 15 amino acids. Germline values: CDR1 SGHNT, CDR2 YYREEE (reference sequence). Deletions cut 0 bases from V and 5 bases from J, with 14 bases between. This CDR3 reads CASSLAQGPYETQYF. CDR3 bases: TGTGCCAGCAGCTTGGCGCAGGGCCCCTATGAGACCCAGTACTTC.

V usage is TRBV27 and J usage is TRBJ2-1; 7 nucleotides line up with TRBD2. The germline gives CDR1 MNHEY, CDR2 SMNVEV (reference sequence). Trimming cost V 2 bases and J 3 bases; bases outside gene matches: 7. The CDR3 consists of 16 residues. This CDR3 is CASSLDSAGVYNEQFF. The CDR3 DNA reads as TGTGCCAGCAGTTTAGATTCGGCGGGAGTCTACAATGAGCAGTTCTTC.

The chain has TRBV9 and TRBJ2-1; 8 positions match TRBD2. CDR3 size: 17 residues. Per germline, CDR1 SGDLS and CDR2 YYNGEE. Germline trimming cut 0 bases from V and 7 bases from J; bases unmatched to any gene: 12. The CDR3 loop is CASSVAARGLVQNEQFF. CDR3 DNA sequence: TGTGCCAGCAGCGTAGCGGCTCGGGGACTAGTACAAAATGAGCAGTTCTTC.

This chain joins TRBV19 and TRBJ1-2; 8 bases agree with TRBD1. J gave up 2 bases and V 5 bases, and 4 bases lay outside the gene matches. The CDR3 totals 14 residues. Germline V gives CDR1 LNHDA, CDR2 SQIVND (reference sequence). CDR3 amino acids: CASSAAGGNYGYTF. The CDR3 nucleotides read TGTGCCAGTAGTGCCGCAGGGGGCAACTATGGCTACACCTTC.

This clone was seen a single time. The gene calls are TRBV7-6 and TRBJ2-3; 11 positions match TRBD2. V lost 5 bases to trimming and J lost 8 bases; unmatched junction nucleotides: 9. In germline, CDR1 is SGHVS, CDR2 FNYEAQ. This CDR3 contains 15 residues. The CDR3 loop reads CASSQSGTSGGTQYF. CDR3 sequence (DNA): TGTGCCAGCAGCCAATCCGGGACTAGCGGCGGTACGCAGTATTTT.

This clone occurred a few times. This chain links TRBV19 with TRBJ1-1; D call uncertain. The CDR3 is 13 amino acids. V dropped 3 bases and J dropped 6 bases, with 11 bases sitting between them. Germline V gives CDR1 LNHDA, CDR2 SQIVND (reference sequence). For the CDR3, the DNA is TGTGCCAGTAGTATCGGCCAGAGGGCTGAAGCTTTCTTT. This sequence encodes CASSIGQRAEAFF.

J is TRBJ1-4 and V is TRBV28, with 7 nucleotides matching TRBD1. J was trimmed by 5 bases and V by 6 bases; bases with no gene match: 9. This CDR3 is 15 amino acids long. Germline lookup yields CDR1 MDHEN and CDR2 SYDVKM. This chain's CDR3 is CASSRGGQMNEKLFF. The CDR3 region has the DNA TGTGCCAGCAGCCGAGGGGGACAGATGAATGAAAAACTGTTTTTT.

V and J are TRBV5-4 and TRBJ2-2, with D possibly being TRBD1 (5 bases). Looked up from germline, CDR1 is SGHNT and CDR2 is YYREEE (reference sequence). CDR3 size: 16 residues. V dropped 2 bases and J dropped 3 bases, with 14 bases sitting between them. The CDR3 here is CASSFWWGGDTGELFF. As DNA, the CDR3 is TGTGCCAGCAGCTTTTGGTGGGGCGGTGACACCGGGGAGCTGTTTTTT.